A single sample is the source of the 19 T cell receptor beta chains below, sequenced in a study of blood T cell repertoires in COVID-19 (dated by TCRdb to 2020 to 2022). The protocol used for the library was the immunoSEQ multiplex PCR assay. The table was pulled from immuneACCESS by TCRdb, which kept in-frame rearrangements only. Such tables lose some clones; where checked, under half of the loss comes from unresolved V genes, and the rest has no known cause. This sample gives about 280,000 clones in total; roughly 80% of them show up just once. The ten largest make up approximately 10% of the sample. The sample consisted of peripheral blood. The receptors stem from a woman between 45 and 65 years old who had recovered from COVID-19.

The genes are TRBV6-1 and TRBJ1-4; D is unresolved. V lost 3 bases and J 6 bases, leaving 11 bases between the germline ends. CDR1 and CDR2 (germline): MNHNS, SASEGT. The CDR3 runs to 14 residues. The CDR3 here is CASSDLALDEKLFF. The CDR3 region has the DNA TGTGCCAGCAGTGATCTGGCCCTCGATGAAAAACTGTTTTTT.

This chain connects TRBV4-3 to TRBJ1-2; 7 positions match TRBD1. Germline CDR1 is LGHNA and CDR2 is YSLEER. V shed 1 base, J shed 2 bases, and the junction held 7 bases outside the gene matches. The CDR3 contains 16 residues. This chain's CDR3 is CASSQATGQLNYGYTF. The CDR3 region has the DNA TGCGCCAGCAGCCAAGCAACGGGACAGTTAAACTATGGCTACACCTTC.

The chain employs TRBV4-3 and TRBJ2-6; D ambiguous. CDR3 length: 15 residues. Per the germline V gene, CDR1 is LGHNA and CDR2 is YSLEER. Deletions cut 0 bases from V and 0 bases from J, with 3 bases between. CDR3 region: CASSQDLSGANVLTF. CDR3 coding DNA: TGCGCCAGCAGCCAAGATCTCTCTGGGGCCAACGTCCTGACTTTC.

This rearrangement joins TRBV7-2 to TRBJ1-2; a weak D match, TRBD1 (5 bases). This CDR3 is 14 amino acids long. Between the trimmed V and J ends, which lost 6 bases and 5 bases, there was a span of 16 bases. The germline gives CDR1 SGHTA, CDR2 FQGNSA. The CDR3, as DNA: TGTGCCAGCAGTCCCACAGGATATCAGTATGGCTACACCTTC. Protein: CASSPTGYQYGYTF.

V usage is TRBV13 and J usage is TRBJ2-1; D is possibly TRBD2 (5 bases). Germline CDR1 reads PRHDT; CDR2 reads FYEKMQ (reference sequence). The CDR3 runs to 13 residues. The V gene lost 5 bases and the J gene lost 4 bases, with 9 bases spanning the gap. Here the CDR3 DNA reads TGTGCCAGCAGCATGAGGGCGTACAATGAGCAGTTCTTC. Translated, it gives CASSMRAYNEQFF.

J is TRBJ1-5 and V is TRBV7-8, with a possible D match to TRBD1 (5 bases). The CDR3 loop spans 13 amino acids. Trimming pared 6 bases from V and 8 bases from J, leaving 14 bases between. The germline V gene has CDR1 SGHVS and CDR2 FQNEAQ. The CDR3 protein is CASSATESEPQHF. CDR3 coding DNA: TGTGCCAGCAGTGCGACAGAATCGGAGCCCCAGCATTTT.

This chain connects TRBV19 to TRBJ1-1, with 7 positions matching TRBD1. The germline gives CDR1 LNHDA, CDR2 SQIVND (reference sequence). The CDR3 length is 14 residues. The V and J ends lost 3 bases and 3 bases, in that order; junction bases with no gene match: 4. CDR3 in amino acids: CASSINRGYTEAFF. The CDR3 nucleotides read TGTGCCAGTAGTATTAACAGGGGATACACTGAAGCTTTCTTT.

The genes are TRBV7-2 and TRBJ2-5; D is perhaps TRBD2 (5 bases). V was trimmed by 2 bases and J by 0 bases, leaving 7 bases between them. Per the germline V gene, CDR1 is SGHTA and CDR2 is FQGNSA. The CDR3 extends over 14 amino acids. The CDR3 coding sequence is TGTGCCAGCAGCTTAAACGGGAACCAAGAGACCCAGTACTTC. As protein: CASSLNGNQETQYF.

V gene TRBV29-1 combines with J gene TRBJ2-1; D is unresolved. V gave up 2 bases and J gave up 6 bases, with 5 bases separating them. The CDR3 spans 11 residues. Germline lookup yields CDR1 SQVTM and CDR2 ANQGSEA. This CDR3 is CSVERANEQFF. In nucleotides, the CDR3 is TGCAGCGTTGAAAGAGCCAATGAGCAGTTCTTC.

This chain joins TRBV18 and TRBJ2-7; 9 nucleotides align to TRBD1. The CDR3 contains 17 residues. The germline CDR1 and CDR2 sequences are KGHSH and LQKENI. The junction had 13 bases not matched to a gene; V was cut back by 1 base and J by 6 bases. This chain's CDR3 is CASSPLGLTGGLIEQYF. CDR3 sequence (DNA): TGTGCCAGCTCACCACTTGGTTTAACAGGGGGCCTTATCGAGCAGTACTTC.

This clone was seen only once. The CDR3 DNA reads as TGTGCCAGGACCCCCAGGGGGCTGGTCTACGAGCAGTACTTC. As protein: CARTPRGLVYEQYF. The chain links TRBV27 to TRBJ2-7; TRBD1 matches 8 bases. Germline assignment: CDR1 MNHEY and CDR2 SMNVEV (reference sequence). There are 14 residues in the CDR3. The J segment lost 3 bases and the V segment lost 9 bases, leaving 10 bases of the junction unmatched.

The chain employs TRBV3-1 (or the pseudogene TRBV3-2) and TRBJ1-1, with D perhaps TRBD1 (5 bases). CDR1 is LGHDT and CDR2 is YNNKEL in the germline V gene (reference sequence). Trimming removed 6 bases at V and 6 bases at J, with 20 bases between. The CDR3 covers 15 residues. DNA for the CDR3: TGTGCCAGCAGAGGGGATAGGGTTTCATCCGCTGAAGCTTTCTTT. Translated: CASRGDRVSSAEAFF.

This clone was seen once. The rearrangement uses TRBV30 and TRBJ1-4; D is perhaps TRBD1 (6 bases). Trimming removed 2 bases at V and 0 bases at J, with 7 bases between. The CDR3 loop spans 14 amino acids. Germline-derived CDR1 and CDR2 are GTSNPN and SVGIG (reference sequence). CDR3 sequence (DNA): TGTGCCTGGAGTTACAGGGCAACTAATGAAAAACTGTTTTTT. Amino acids: CAWSYRATNEKLFF.

The chain carries TRBV3-1 (or the pseudogene TRBV3-2) and TRBJ2-2; D gene ambiguous. CDR1 is LGHDT and CDR2 is YNNKEL in the germline V gene (reference sequence). The CDR3 length is 13 residues. V shed 1 base and J shed 4 bases, with 4 bases lying between them. The CDR3 sequence is CASSQVRTGELFF. DNA for the CDR3: TGTGCCAGCAGCCAAGTTCGCACCGGGGAGCTGTTTTTT.

V and J are TRBV6-2 or TRBV6-3 and TRBJ1-1, with D possibly matching TRBD1 (6 bases). Trimming removed 1 base at V and 11 bases at J, with 17 bases between. The CDR3 is made up of 14 amino acids. Looked up from germline, CDR1 is MNHEY and CDR2 is SVGEGT. The CDR3 sequence: CASSYYRKGDEAFF. Here the CDR3 DNA reads TGTGCCAGCAGTTACTATCGCAAGGGGGATGAGGCTTTCTTT.

CDR3: CASSLGRDSNTQYF. CDR3 DNA sequence: TGTGCCAGCAGCTTGGGCCGGGACAGCAATACGCAGTATTTT. The chain combines TRBV7-9 with TRBJ2-3; 7 nucleotides line up with TRBD1. Germline values: CDR1 SEHNR, CDR2 FQNEAQ (reference sequence). The CDR3 covers 14 residues. After removal of 3 bases from V and 7 bases from J, the junction contained 7 bases not matched to a gene. Using reference TRBV7-9 and TRBJ2-3 for the parts outside the CDR3, the full variable domain is DTGVSQNPRHKITKRGQNVTFRCDPISEHNRLYWYRQTLGQGPEFLTYFQNEAQLEKSRLLSDRFSAERPKGSFSTLEIQRTEQGDSAMYLCASSLGRDSNTQYFGPGTRLTVL.

J is TRBJ1-4 and V is TRBV6-5, with D possibly being TRBD1 (5 bases). V was trimmed by 6 bases and J by 7 bases, leaving 15 bases between them. The CDR3 covers 14 residues. Germline loops: CDR1 MNHEY, CDR2 SVGAGI. DNA for the CDR3: TGTGCCAGCAGAACCCAGGGCTTGAGTGAAAAACTGTTTTTT. This codes for CASRTQGLSEKLFF.

V usage is TRBV5-4 and J usage is TRBJ2-2; TRBD2 might be the D (5 bases). This CDR3 comprises 15 residues. The ends were cut back, 4 bases at V and 2 bases at J, with 12 bases in the middle. The germline gives CDR1 SGHNT, CDR2 YYREEE (reference sequence). CDR3 in DNA: TGTGCCAGCAGCCTTGACGGACTTAACACCGGGGAGCTGTTTTTT. Amino acid sequence: CASSLDGLNTGELFF.

The chain employs TRBV7-3 and TRBJ2-7; 9 bases align to TRBD2. This CDR3 spans 15 amino acids. CDR1 is SGHTA and CDR2 is FQGTGA in the germline V gene. The V and J ends lost 1 base and 2 bases, in that order; junction bases with no gene match: 3. CDR3 nucleotide sequence: TGTGCCAGCAGCTTAAATAGCGGGGGCACCTACGAGCAGTACTTC. It specifies CASSLNSGGTYEQYF.